Presented here are 18 T cell receptor beta chains from one specimen sequenced in a study of shared clonotypes between healthy human individuals. Produced via immunoSEQ multiplex PCR; TCRdb's table is partial and in-frame only. Of around 2.1 million clones listed, approximately 94% are singletons. Naive CD8 cells were CD45RO-negative, positively selected for CCR7, excluding terminally differentiated effector memory CD45RA+ cells. Sequencing was carried out using naive CD8+ T cells from PBMCs. These receptors all come from a man between 18 and 35 years old in good health. Some clones in this sample may be carry-over from other donors' samples.

V and J are TRBV9 and TRBJ1-2, with 10 bases aligning to TRBD1. Trimming removed 1 base from V and 4 bases from J; junction bases left unmatched: 7. The CDR3 covers 16 residues. Germline loops: CDR1 SGDLS, CDR2 YYNGEE. The CDR3 protein is CASSVIRDRGTYGYTF. The CDR3 DNA is TGTGCCAGCAGCGTAATCCGGGACAGGGGAACCTATGGCTACACCTTC.

This clone was seen only once. The rearrangement joins TRBV15 to TRBJ2-2; D call uncertain. The CDR3 extends over 13 amino acids. Germline V lookup: CDR1 LNHNV, CDR2 YYDKDF (reference sequence). V was clipped by 1 base and J by 6 bases, with 6 bases between them. CDR3 protein: CATSRAEAGELFF. CDR3 coding DNA: TGTGCCACCAGCAGAGCAGAGGCCGGGGAGCTGTTTTTT.

This chain links TRBV28 with TRBJ2-7; D remains ambiguous. Germline CDR1 and CDR2: MDHEN and SYDVKM. The V and J ends lost 3 bases and 9 bases respectively, with 15 bases between them. The CDR3 is 13 amino acids. This CDR3 is CASSFLVTSGQYF. In DNA form, the CDR3 reads TGTGCCAGCAGTTTTCTTGTCACCTCGGGGCAGTACTTC.

The V gene is TRBV6-1, the J gene TRBJ2-3; no clear D. The length of the CDR3 is 14 residues. V lost 6 bases, J lost 0 bases, and 10 bases lay in between. The germline V gene has CDR1 MNHNS and CDR2 SASEGT. DNA for the CDR3: TGTGCCAGCAGCCCTCGTCGGAGCACAGATACGCAGTATTTT. Translated: CASSPRRSTDTQYF.

This clone was counted between two and nine times. The J gene is TRBJ2-7, the V gene TRBV13; D unresolved. In germline, CDR1 is PRHDT, CDR2 FYEKMQ (reference sequence). The length of the CDR3 is 12 residues. Trimming removed 0 bases from V and 5 bases from J, with 5 bases in between. The CDR3 region is CASSLGLNEQYF. Written as DNA, the CDR3 is TGTGCCAGCAGCTTAGGTCTTAACGAGCAGTACTTC.

About this clone: An end of the junction differs from the germline gene, which may be a read error. The rearrangement links TRBV15 to TRBJ1-2; 8 positions match TRBD1. Germline assignment: CDR1 LNHNV and CDR2 YYDKDF (reference sequence). The CDR3 extends over 12 amino acids. The DNA of the CDR3 is TGTGCCACCAAGAACGGGACAGGTTCACTCTCCTTC. It translates to CATKNGTGSLSF. The whole variable domain, remainder taken from reference TRBV15 and TRBJ1-2, is DAMVIQNPRYQVTQFGKPVTLSCSQTLNHNVMYWYQQKSSQAPKLLFHYYDKDFNNEADTPDNFQSRRPNTSFCFLDIRSPGLGDTAMYLCATKNGTGSLSFGSGTRLTVV.

The chain carries TRBV28 and TRBJ2-7; D possibly uses TRBD1 or TRBD2 (5 bases each). Germline CDR1 and CDR2: MDHEN and SYDVKM. The CDR3 contains 15 residues. V was shortened by 5 bases and J by 2 bases, with 16 bases between the two germline ends. CDR3 residues: CASSNPLGAAYEQYF. CDR3 DNA: TGTGCCAGCAGTAACCCACTAGGGGCAGCCTACGAGCAGTACTTC. Full variable domain (remainder filled in from reference TRBV28 and TRBJ2-7): DVKVTQSSRYLVKRTGEKVFLECVQDMDHENMFWYRQDPGLGLRLIYFSYDVKMKEKGDIPEGYSVSREKKERFSLILESASTNQTSMYLCASSNPLGAAYEQYFGPGTRLTVT.

The chain combines TRBV27 with TRBJ2-1; 8 nucleotides align to TRBD2. Germline CDR1 and CDR2: MNHEY and SMNVEV (reference sequence). The CDR3 spans 15 residues. J lost 7 bases, V lost 5 bases, and 10 bases had no gene match. The CDR3 nucleotides read TGTGCCAGCAGTCCCCGACTAGCGCCAGGGAATGAGCAGTTCTTC. It is translated as CASSPRLAPGNEQFF.

Only one count was recorded for this clone. The chain couples TRBV5-5 to TRBJ1-2, with TRBD1 matching 10 bases. V lost 2 bases and J lost 4; bases outside the gene matches: 5. Germline V CDR1 and CDR2: SGHKS, YYEKEE (reference sequence). The CDR3 loop spans 15 amino acids. The CDR3, as DNA: TGTGCCAGCAGCTTTGACAGGGGGCTATTCTATGGCTACACCTTC. Translating it yields CASSFDRGLFYGYTF.

The rearrangement links TRBV5-4 to TRBJ2-3; unclear D gene. CDR1 SGHNT and CDR2 YYREEE come from the germline V gene (reference sequence). This CDR3 is 12 amino acids long. V was shortened by 9 bases and J by 2 bases, with 10 bases between the two germline ends. The DNA of the CDR3 is TGTGCCATCCATGACCCCACAGATACGCAGTATTTT. Protein sequence: CAIHDPTDTQYF.

This rearrangement joins TRBV7-9 to TRBJ2-7; D is tentatively TRBD1 or TRBD2 (5 bases each). V lost 7 bases to trimming and J lost 4 bases, with 17 bases between them. Germline V gene lookup returns CDR1 SEHNR and CDR2 FQNEAQ (reference sequence). The CDR3 spans 14 residues. The CDR3 nucleotides are TGTGCCAGCAATCTCGTGGGACCTCCATACGAGCAGTACTTC. This sequence encodes CASNLVGPPYEQYF.

The rearrangement uses TRBV4-1 and TRBJ2-7; 10 bases map to TRBD1. Germline-derived CDR1 and CDR2 are MGHRA and YSYEKL. Trimming cost V 1 base and J 5 bases; bases outside gene matches: 11. This CDR3 is built from 17 residues. This CDR3 is CASSQAPGQGPLNEQYF. The CDR3 DNA is TGCGCCAGCAGCCAAGCCCCGGGACAGGGGCCCCTCAACGAGCAGTACTTC.

J is TRBJ2-7 and V is TRBV4-3; 7 bases align to TRBD1. The V and J ends lost 5 bases and 2 bases, in that order; junction bases with no gene match: 15. This CDR3 has 17 residues. Germline CDR1 LGHNA, CDR2 YSLEER. CDR3 nucleotides: TGCGCCAGCAGCTTTAGTACAGGGGCTGCCGCTCCCTACGAGCAGTACTTC. Encoded protein: CASSFSTGAAAPYEQYF.

The chain couples TRBV10-1 to TRBJ2-7, with D perhaps TRBD1 or TRBD2 (7 bases each). The CDR3 length is 14 residues. V lost 3 bases, J lost 3 bases, and 12 bases lay in between. Germline CDR1 and CDR2: WNHNN and SYGVQD (reference sequence). Written as DNA, the CDR3 is TGCGCCAGCAGTGAAGCGGGACAGCTCTACGAGCAGTACTTC. Protein sequence: CASSEAGQLYEQYF.

Here the CDR3 DNA reads TGTGCCAGCAGCTCCCACCTGCAAAGCTTCCATGGCTACACCTTC. Its translation is CASSSHLQSFHGYTF. J is TRBJ1-2 and V is TRBV7-9; D uncertain. This CDR3 is built from 15 residues. The ends were cut back, 4 bases at V and 6 bases at J, with 18 bases in the middle. Germline assignment: CDR1 SEHNR and CDR2 FQNEAQ (reference sequence).

This chain uses TRBV7-9 with TRBJ2-7, with a tentative D call TRBD1 (6 bases). CDR1 is SEHNR and CDR2 is FQNEAQ in the germline V gene (reference sequence). The CDR3 is 16 amino acids. Trimming removed 5 bases at V and 2 bases at J, with 19 bases between. CDR3 DNA sequence: TGTGCCAGCAGCGCAACGGACAGCTTATTACCCTACGAGCAGTACTTC. It codes for CASSATDSLLPYEQYF.

The chain has TRBV29-1 and TRBJ2-7; 8 positions match TRBD1. CDR1 SQVTM and CDR2 ANQGSEA come from the germline V gene. Trimming at V came to 7 bases and at J to 6 bases, leaving 11 bases not matched to a gene. The CDR3 is 13 amino acids. For the CDR3, the DNA is TGCAGCGCTCAGGGGGCCCTCGAGGTCGAGCAGTACTTC. Its protein product is CSAQGALEVEQYF.

This chain joins TRBV27 and TRBJ2-1, with 10 bases matching TRBD2. The V segment lost 6 bases and the J segment 3 bases; nucleotides outside the gene matches: 8. This CDR3 is 16 amino acids long. The germline V gene encodes CDR1 MNHEY and CDR2 SMNVEV (reference sequence). The CDR3: CASSVTPSGSYNEQFF. The CDR3 bases are TGTGCCAGCAGCGTTACGCCTAGCGGGAGCTACAATGAGCAGTTCTTC.